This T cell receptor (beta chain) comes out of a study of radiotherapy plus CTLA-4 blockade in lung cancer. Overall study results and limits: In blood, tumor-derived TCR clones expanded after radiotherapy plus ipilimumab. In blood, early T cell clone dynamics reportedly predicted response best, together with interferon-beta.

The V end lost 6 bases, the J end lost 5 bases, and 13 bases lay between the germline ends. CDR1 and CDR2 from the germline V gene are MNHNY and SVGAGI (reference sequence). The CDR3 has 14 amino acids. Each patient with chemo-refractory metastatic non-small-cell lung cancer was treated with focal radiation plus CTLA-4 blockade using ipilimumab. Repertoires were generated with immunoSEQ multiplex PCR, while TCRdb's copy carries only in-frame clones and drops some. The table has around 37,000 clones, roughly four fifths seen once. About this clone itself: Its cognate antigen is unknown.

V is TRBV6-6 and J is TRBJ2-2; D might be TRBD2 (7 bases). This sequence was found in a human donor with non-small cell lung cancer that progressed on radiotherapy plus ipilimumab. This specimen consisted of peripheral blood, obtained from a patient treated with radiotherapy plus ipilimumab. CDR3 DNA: TGTGCCAGCAGATTAAGGGGGGGGACCGGGGAGCTGTTTTTT. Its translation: CASRLRGGTGELFF.